This TCR beta chain was profiled in a study of CD8 T cells in ankylosing spondylitis. V lost 1 base, J lost 6 bases, and 6 bases stayed unmatched. This CDR3 comprises 15 residues. The V gene's germline CDR1 is DFQATT and CDR2 SNEGSKA (reference sequence). Quantitative 5'-RACE with molecular barcodes generated TCR beta libraries. TCRdb re-called the 5' RACE reads with MiXCR, one entry per CDR3 protein. This table holds roughly 150,000 distinct CDR3 sequences, roughly 34% found once. Study-level results: Clones linked to disease, bearing a CD8+ phenotype, were relatively rare in peripheral blood. Ankylosing spondylitis blood appeared to carry a characteristic TCR beta motif of eight or nine highly homologous variants. Clones tied to disease were said to be significantly enriched in matched ankylosing spondylitis synovial fluid.

Points on this clonotype: Antigen unknown.

The genes are TRBV20-1 and TRBJ1-6; 7 bases map to TRBD1. Sequencing was done on a sample of synovial fluid, either unsorted or a sorted T cell fraction (not recorded which). The TCR sequence derives from a male donor with ankylosing spondylitis. DNA of the CDR3: TGCAGTGCTAGAGGTTTGGGACAGTTTAATTCACCCCTCCACTTT. Translated, it gives CSARGLGQFNSPLHF.